This passage covers 29 T cell receptor beta chains from one sample sequenced in a study of CD8+CD57+ T cells in acquired aplastic anemia. Both TCR beta VDJ combination and CDR3 sequence profiling were carried out. Genomic DNA was the template for this profiling. TCRdb processed the reads anew with MiXCR; each CDR3 protein has one entry. The repertoire holds approximately 270,000 distinct CDR3 sequences, with 45% to 70% as singletons. Sequenced: sorted CD4+, CD8+, or CD8+CD57+ T cells (not recorded which) from PBMCs. These receptors originate from a human donor with severe aplastic anemia or a healthy control (not recorded which).

The genes are TRBV7-8 and TRBJ2-5; no firm D call. Germline V gives CDR1 SGHVS, CDR2 FQNEAQ. CDR3 length: 14 amino acids. V was trimmed by 6 bases and J by 0 bases, leaving 11 bases between them. This chain's CDR3 is CASSYGRNQETQYF. The CDR3 nucleotides read TGTGCCAGCAGTTATGGGCGGAACCAAGAGACCCAGTACTTC.

This clonotype was observed at least ten times. V usage is TRBV28 and J usage is TRBJ2-1; no reliable D call. CDR3 size: 12 residues. CDR1 MDHEN and CDR2 SYDVKM come from the germline V gene. Trimming cost V 5 bases and J 5 bases, with 7 bases left between them. The DNA for the CDR3 is TGTGCCAGCAGTCCCAGAGACAATGAGCAGTTCTTC. Amino acid sequence: CASSPRDNEQFF.

This rearrangement joins TRBV5-1 to TRBJ2-1; 9 bases are a match to TRBD1. Germline CDR1 is SGHRS and CDR2 is YFSETQ. This CDR3 region has 12 residues. With 4 bases clipped from V and 9 bases from J, the junction kept 2 bases outside the gene matches. CDR3 in DNA: TGCGCCAGCAGCGGGACAGGGTCTGAGCAGTTCTTC. Translated, it gives CASSGTGSEQFF.

The chain combines TRBV7-9 with TRBJ2-3; either TRBD1 or TRBD2 may supply D (6 bases each). CDR1 and CDR2 from the germline V gene are SEHNR and FQNEAQ (reference sequence). V was shortened by 6 bases and J by 9 bases, with 16 bases between the two germline ends. The CDR3 is 13 residues long. CDR3 protein: CASSGGGLGTQYF. The DNA of the CDR3 is TGTGCCAGCAGTGGAGGGGGTCTAGGAACGCAGTATTTT.

This clonotype appeared many times. The gene calls are TRBV6-4 and TRBJ1-1, with TRBD1 matching 9 bases. J lost 6 bases, V lost 3 bases, and 14 bases had no gene match. The CDR3 runs 17 residues. The germline V gene has CDR1 MRHNA and CDR2 SNTAGT. The CDR3 loop is CASSEQPQGATVAEAFF. Written as DNA, the CDR3 is TGTGCCAGCAGTGAACAACCACAGGGGGCGACTGTCGCTGAAGCTTTCTTT.

This clonotype has just a few counts. V and J are TRBV20-1 and TRBJ2-7; the D gene is possibly TRBD2 (6 bases). V was trimmed by 3 bases and J by 3 bases, leaving 12 bases between them. CDR3 length equals 13 residues. Germline CDR1 DFQATT, CDR2 SNEGSKA (reference sequence). In DNA, the CDR3 is TGCAGTGCTAGGTACGGGGGTGGCTACGAGCAGTACTTC. Translated, it gives CSARYGGGYEQYF.

The rearrangement links TRBV9 to TRBJ2-7; TRBD1 matches 7 bases. V lost 4 bases to trimming and J lost 12 bases; unmatched junction nucleotides: 13. Germline V lookup: CDR1 SGDLS, CDR2 YYNGEE. The length of the CDR3 is 13 residues. In DNA form, the CDR3 reads TGTGCCAGCAGCCCGACAGGGCGATCTGGTCTGTACTTC. Its translation: CASSPTGRSGLYF.

There are a few counts of this clonotype. The chain links TRBV3-1 to TRBJ2-1, with no clear D. Germline CDR1 is LGHDT and CDR2 is YNNKEL (reference sequence). CDR3 size: 17 residues. Trimming stripped 1 base from V and 6 bases from J, with 19 bases between. The CDR3 loop is CASSQGVAVGPINEQFF. For the CDR3, the DNA is TGTGCCAGCAGCCAAGGGGTAGCTGTGGGCCCCATCAATGAGCAGTTCTTC.

The chain carries TRBV20-1 and TRBJ1-5; weak D call: TRBD1 (5 bases). The CDR3 runs to 18 residues. Germline lookup yields CDR1 DFQATT and CDR2 SNEGSKA (reference sequence). The V end lost 0 bases, the J end lost 5 bases, and 23 bases lay between the germline ends. CDR3 bases: TGCAGTGCTAGAGATGTCGAAACTCAGGGCTCGGGAGATCAGCCCCAGCATTTT. Translation gives CSARDVETQGSGDQPQHF.

This clonotype has a count of ten or more. The chain links TRBV25-1 to TRBJ2-7; TRBD1 agrees at 8 bases. Trimming removed 7 bases from V and 2 bases from J; junction bases left unmatched: 16. There are 17 residues in the CDR3. CDR1 and CDR2 (germline): MGHDK, SYGVNS. CDR3 coding DNA: TGTGCCAGCATCCCCCCCAGTGGTGCAGGGGGCCCCTACGAGCAGTACTTC. It codes for CASIPPSGAGGPYEQYF.

V is TRBV10-1 and J is TRBJ1-5; TRBD1 agrees at 7 bases. The length of the CDR3 is 14 residues. Losses at the gene ends were 6 bases for V and 9 bases for J; bases not matched to a gene: 11. CDR1 and CDR2 from the germline V gene are WNHNN and SYGVQD (reference sequence). CDR3 DNA: TGCGCCAGCAGGACAGGGAAGACGCAGGGGCCCCAGCATTTT. Residues: CASRTGKTQGPQHF.

In DNA, the CDR3 is TGTGCCAGCAGCTTAGCCCCCCTATCGCGGGATGCGTTCTTC. Its protein product is CASSLAPLSRDAFF. The gene calls are TRBV7-2 and TRBJ2-1, with D possibly matching TRBD2 (6 bases). Germline CDR1 and CDR2: SGHTA and FQGNSA. The CDR3 totals 14 residues. The V gene lost 0 bases and the J gene lost 15 bases, with 18 bases spanning the gap.

The DNA of the CDR3 is TGTGCCAGTAGTGTCCCGGGACAGGGGCGTCAGCCCCAGCATTTT. This codes for CASSVPGQGRQPQHF. The rearrangement links TRBV19 to TRBJ1-5, with 10 bases fitting TRBD1. V dropped 5 bases and J dropped 6; count of bases not matched to a gene: 7. The CDR3 consists of 15 residues. The germline CDR1 and CDR2 sequences are LNHDA and SQIVND (reference sequence).

The gene calls are TRBV20-1 and TRBJ2-7, with unresolved D. The CDR3 runs 11 residues. V lost 4 bases and J 6 bases, leaving 10 bases between the germline ends. CDR1 DFQATT and CDR2 SNEGSKA come from the germline V gene (reference sequence). CDR3 bases: TGCAGTGCTAAAGATACGTCCGAGCAGTACTTC. As protein: CSAKDTSEQYF.

This chain's CDR3 is CASTRDRDSYTF. CDR3 nucleotides: TGTGCCAGCACCCGGGACAGGGATAGCTACACCTTC. The J gene is TRBJ1-2, the V gene TRBV12-3 or TRBV12-4; TRBD1 matches at 9 bases. The CDR3 length is 12 residues. V was pared by 7 bases and J by 9 bases, with 6 bases of the junction left unmatched.

This clonotype was recorded at least ten times. This chain joins TRBV7-2 and TRBJ1-5; a weak D match, TRBD1 (6 bases). CDR3 size: 15 residues. The germline V gene encodes CDR1 SGHTA and CDR2 FQGNSA. With 5 bases removed from V and 0 bases from J, the gap between germline ends came to 11 bases. Here the CDR3 DNA reads TGTGCCAGCAGCATCGGACAGCGTAGCAATCAGCCCCAGCATTTT. This encodes CASSIGQRSNQPQHF. The complete variable domain, with remaining parts taken from reference TRBV7-2 and TRBJ1-5, reads GAGVSQSPSNKVTEKGKDVELRCDPISGHTALYWYRQSLGQGLEFLIYFQGNSAPDKSGLPSDRFSAERTGGSVSTLTIQRTQQEDSAVYLCASSIGQRSNQPQHFGDGTRLSIL.

This clonotype was observed a single time. This chain uses TRBV29-1 with TRBJ2-7, with D possibly TRBD2 on 5 matching bases. Germline-derived CDR1 and CDR2 are SQVTM and ANQGSEA. The CDR3 consists of 13 residues. V lost 4 bases and J lost 1, with 11 bases in between. CDR3 region: CSVGPGGSYEQYF. For the CDR3, the DNA is TGCAGCGTTGGGCCAGGAGGATCCTACGAGCAGTACTTC.

This clonotype was seen just once. The J gene is TRBJ2-5, the V gene TRBV7-9; 10 bases match TRBD1. In germline, CDR1 is SEHNR, CDR2 FQNEAQ (reference sequence). This CDR3 comprises 15 residues. The junction had 6 bases not matched to a gene; V was cut back by 6 bases and J by 2 bases. CDR3 region: CASRKGQGRQETQYF. In nucleotides, the CDR3 is TGTGCCAGCAGAAAGGGACAGGGGAGGCAAGAGACCCAGTACTTC.

This clonotype has a count of ten or more. CDR3 nucleotide sequence: TGCGCCAGCTACGTAGCGGACAGCACAGATACGCAGTATTTT. It specifies CASYVADSTDTQYF. The chain links TRBV5-1 to TRBJ2-3, with D possibly matching TRBD2 (6 bases). Germline loops: CDR1 SGHRS, CDR2 YFSETQ. V shed 7 bases and J shed 0 bases, with 12 bases lying between them. The CDR3 totals 14 residues. Full variable domain (missing parts from reference TRBV5-1 and TRBJ2-3): KAGVTQTPRYLIKTRGQQVTLSCSPISGHRSVSWYQQTPGQGLQFLFEYFSETQRNKGNFPGRFSGRQFSNSRSEMNVSTLELGDSALYLCASYVADSTDTQYFGPGTRLTVL.

V and J are TRBV15 and TRBJ1-1; 7 bases match TRBD1. The CDR3 extends over 13 amino acids. Germline V gene data show CDR1 as LNHNV and CDR2 as YYDKDF (reference sequence). The J segment lost 4 bases and the V segment lost 5 bases, leaving 4 bases of the junction unmatched. CDR3 protein: CATSLTGVTEAFF. The CDR3 nucleotides are TGTGCCACCAGCCTTACAGGGGTCACTGAAGCTTTCTTT.

The chain carries TRBV29-1 and TRBJ1-1; 11 nucleotides align to TRBD1. This CDR3 region has 17 residues. Germline assignment: CDR1 SQVTM and CDR2 ANQGSEA. With 6 bases clipped from V and 3 bases from J, the junction kept 15 bases outside the gene matches. CDR3 residues: CSVYSWTGGSVYTEAFF. CDR3 DNA: TGCAGCGTGTACAGTTGGACAGGGGGCTCCGTGTACACTGAAGCTTTCTTT. The full variable domain, completed using reference TRBV29-1 and TRBJ1-1, is SAVISQKPSRDICQRGTSLTIQCQVDSQVTMMFWYRQQPGQSLTLIATANQGSEATYESGFVIDKFPISRPNLTFSTLTVSNMSPEDSSIYLCSVYSWTGGSVYTEAFFGQGTRLTVV.

This clonotype was found a few times. The V call is TRBV4-1, the J call TRBJ1-2; no reliable D call. CDR1 is MGHRA, CDR2 YSYEKL, per germline. The CDR3 has 14 residues. V was clipped by 4 bases and J by 4 bases, with 13 bases between them. The CDR3 here is CASSREDGLYGYTF. CDR3 DNA: TGCGCCAGCAGCCGAGAAGACGGCCTCTATGGCTACACCTTC.

CDR3 bases: TGCAGTGCTAGAGATGGGACAGGGGACACCGGGGAGCTGTTTTTT. It specifies CSARDGTGDTGELFF. The genes are TRBV20-1 and TRBJ2-2; 10 positions agree with TRBD1. CDR3 length: 15 amino acids. CDR1 DFQATT and CDR2 SNEGSKA come from the germline V gene (reference sequence). With 0 bases clipped from V and 3 bases from J, the junction kept 1 base outside the gene matches.

The rearrangement links TRBV20-1 to TRBJ2-7; D may be TRBD1 (6 bases). Germline CDR1 is DFQATT and CDR2 is SNEGSKA (reference sequence). With 6 bases removed from V and 0 bases from J, the gap between germline ends came to 15 bases. There are 14 residues in the CDR3. The CDR3 is CSATVDSLSYEQYF. The CDR3 nucleotides are TGCAGTGCCACTGTGGACAGTCTCTCCTACGAGCAGTACTTC.

This chain connects TRBV7-2 to TRBJ2-3, with a tentative D call TRBD2 (5 bases). Germline CDR1 and CDR2: SGHTA and FQGNSA. There are 13 residues in the CDR3. The ends were cut back, 5 bases at V and 3 bases at J, with 9 bases in the middle. The CDR3 DNA reads as TGTGCCAGCAGCCGACTAATAACAGATACGCAGTATTTT. Translation gives CASSRLITDTQYF.

With regard to this clonotype: The conserved phenylalanine or tryptophan is not found at the CDR3 terminus, so this likely reflects a read error. The rearrangement joins TRBV20-1 to TRBJ1-1; TRBD1 might be the D (5 bases). From germline, CDR1 is DFQATT and CDR2 SNEGSKA (reference sequence). The CDR3 contains 15 residues. CDR3 sequence (DNA): TGCAGTGCTAGAGATATAAGGGGCCGTCGGACTGAGGCTTTCTAT. This gives the protein CSARDIRGRRTEAFY.

This clonotype occurred many times. V and J are TRBV12-3 or TRBV12-4 and TRBJ2-7, with 11 bases lining up with TRBD1. This CDR3 spans 14 amino acids. The junction had 2 bases not matched to a gene; V was cut back by 5 bases and J by 2 bases. As DNA, the CDR3 is TGTGCCAGCAGTGCGGGACAGGGGGCCTACGAGCAGTACTTC. Protein product: CASSAGQGAYEQYF.

This clonotype occurred many times. This sequence joins TRBV28 and TRBJ2-1, with 8 bases identical to TRBD1. This CDR3 has 15 residues. Germline CDR1 reads MDHEN; CDR2 reads SYDVKM. With V trimmed by 6 bases and J by 7 bases, 11 bases remained unmatched. CDR3 DNA: TGTGCCAGCAGCCGAGGACAGGGCTGGGGTAATGAGCAGTTCTTC. Its translation: CASSRGQGWGNEQFF.

In its sample, this clonotype was seen many times. The rearrangement links TRBV5-1 to TRBJ1-1; D remains ambiguous. Trimming cost V 4 bases and J 1 base, with 14 bases left between them. From germline, CDR1 is SGHRS and CDR2 YFSETQ. The CDR3 is 15 amino acids. CDR3 amino acids: CASSPPGRSNTEAFF. As DNA, the CDR3 is TGCGCCAGCAGCCCACCTGGGAGATCGAACACTGAAGCTTTCTTT.